The rows below give T cell receptor beta chains drawn from one sample of a study of CD8 T cells in Susac syndrome. MiXCR, run by TCRdb on the immunoSEQ multiplex PCR reads, gives a single entry per CDR3 protein. Found here are under 250,000 distinct CDR3 sequences, approximately 94% of them singletons; the top ten hold about 0.14%. The source material was CD4+ T cells from PBMCs. These receptors were taken from a human donor with Susac syndrome. Each CDR3 is given with its conserved first and last residue. A D gene is named only where the DNA matches it firmly. The size field is filled for only some rows; it gives once, few, many or a size class.

TRBJ2-3 NA NA TRBV10-3 TGTGCCATCGGAAGGGACTTTGACACAGATACGCAGTATTTT CAIGRDFDTDTQYF
TRBJ2-5 NA TRBD1 TRBV29-1 TGCAGCGTTGGACAGGGTGACCAAGAGACCCAGTACTTC CSVGQGDQETQYF
TRBJ1-1 NA NA TRBV30 TGTGCCTGGAGTATGGGGAACACTGAAGCTTTCTTT CAWSMGNTEAFF
TRBJ2-3 NA NA TRBV7-2 TGTGCCAGCAGCTTAATCGGGAACACAGATACGCAGTATTTT CASSLIGNTDTQYF
TRBJ2-2 NA NA TRBV7-8 TGTGCCAGCAGCTTACTACCCGGGCCCGGGGAGCTGTTTTTT CASSLLPGPGELFF
TRBJ1-6 once TRBD1 TRBV6-5 TGTGCCAGCAGCCCCCCGGCAGGGGGGGGTTCACCCCTCCACTTT CASSPPAGGGSPLHF
TRBJ2-1 once NA TRBV7-7 TGTGCTAGCAGCTTAGCGCATCCGGACCACAATGAGCAGTTCTTC CASSLAHPDHNEQFF
TRBJ2-1 NA TRBD2 TRBV30 TGTGCCTGGAGGGGGCGCAGCGGGGCTAACAATGAGCAGTTCTTC CAWRGRSGANNEQFF
TRBJ1-1 NA NA TRBV5-6 TGTGCCAGCAGCTACGGACCGAGCATCAACACTGAAGCTTTCTTT CASSYGPSINTEAFF
TRBJ2-3 once NA TRBV11-2 TGTGCCAGCAGCTTTGAGGGGACTAGCACAGATACGCAGTATTTT CASSFEGTSTDTQYF
TRBJ2-3 NA TRBD2 TRBV12-3/TRBV12-4 TGTGCCAGCAGTTTATGGGGGGGGAGCACAGATACGCAGTATTTT CASSLWGGSTDTQYF